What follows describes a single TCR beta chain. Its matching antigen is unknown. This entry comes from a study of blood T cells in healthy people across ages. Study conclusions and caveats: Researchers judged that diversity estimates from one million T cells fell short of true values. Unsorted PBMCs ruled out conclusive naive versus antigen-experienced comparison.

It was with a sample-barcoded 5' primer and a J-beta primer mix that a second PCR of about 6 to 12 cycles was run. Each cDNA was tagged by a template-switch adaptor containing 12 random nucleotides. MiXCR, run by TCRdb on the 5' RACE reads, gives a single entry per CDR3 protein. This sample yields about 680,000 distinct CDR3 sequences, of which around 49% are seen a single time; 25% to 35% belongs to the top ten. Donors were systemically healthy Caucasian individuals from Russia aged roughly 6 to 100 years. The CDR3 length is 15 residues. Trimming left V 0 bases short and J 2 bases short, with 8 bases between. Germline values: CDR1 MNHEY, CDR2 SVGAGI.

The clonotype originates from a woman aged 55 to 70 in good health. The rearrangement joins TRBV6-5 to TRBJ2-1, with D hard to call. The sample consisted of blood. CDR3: CASSYSKNTYNEQFF. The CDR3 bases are TGTGCCAGCAGTTACTCGAAGAACACCTACAATGAGCAGTTCTTC.